The rows below give T cell receptor beta chains drawn from one sample of a study of blood T cell repertoires in COVID-19. Here immunoSEQ multiplex PCR was the method, and the copy in TCRdb shows in-frame clones only, minus some. This sample has under 250,000 clones, with approximately 80% found just once. Sequenced material: peripheral blood. The receptor source for this set is a woman aged 55-70 years with active or convalescent COVID-19. CDR3s include the opening cysteine and the closing phenylalanine or tryptophan. The D gene is left open where the match is weak. Expanded clones get a size class; other rows say once, few or many, or leave the size out.

>TRBV10-3|TRBJ1-1|-|-
TGTGCCATCAGTGAGTCTCCAGGGGCCGTAGGCATGAACACTGAAGCTTTCTTT
CAISESPGAVGMNTEAFF
>TRBV19|TRBJ2-7|TRBD2|-
TGTGCCAGTAGTATCGGCGGGGGATACGAGCAGTACTTC
CASSIGGGYEQYF
>TRBV5-6|TRBJ1-2|TRBD1|-
TGTGCCAGCAGCTTGGCCGTACAGGGGCCGCATCATTATGGCTACACCTTC
CASSLAVQGPHHYGYTF
>TRBV2|TRBJ1-3|-|-
TGTGCCAGCAGTGGTTCTACTGCTGGAAACACCATATATTTT
CASSGSTAGNTIYF
>TRBV11-2|TRBJ1-6|-|-
TGTGCCAGCAGCGATGCTTACAGGGCTCGTAATTCACCCCTCCACTTT
CASSDAYRARNSPLHF
>TRBV7-6|TRBJ2-7|-|few
TGTGCCAGCAGCTTAGGTCCGACGGGGTGGGAAAACGAGCAGTACTTC
CASSLGPTGWENEQYF
>TRBV3-1/TRBV3-2|TRBJ1-3|-|many
TGTGCCAGCAGCCCAGGATCCTCTGGAAACACCATATATTTT
CASSPGSSGNTIYF
>TRBV5-5|TRBJ2-1|-|-
TGTGCCAGCAGCAGCCCAGGGGCTTCCTACAATGAGCAGTTCTTC
CASSSPGASYNEQFF
>TRBV6-6|TRBJ2-3|TRBD1|-
TGTGCCAGCAGCCATACCGGGACAGGGTGGGAAGATACGCAGTATTTT
CASSHTGTGWEDTQYF
>TRBV5-4|TRBJ2-1|TRBD2|-
TGTGCCAGCAGGGGGGGGAACGGACACAATGAGCAGTTCTTC
CASRGGNGHNEQFF
>TRBV20-1|TRBJ1-3|-|once
TGCAGTGCTAGTTCTCGCTCTGGAAACACCATATATTTT
CSASSRSGNTIYF
>TRBV7-2|TRBJ1-5|-|-
TGTGCCAGCAGCTTAGAGACAGAGGTAAATCAGCCCCAGCATTTT
CASSLETEVNQPQHF
>TRBV24-1|TRBJ2-3|TRBD1|-
TGTGCCACCGGCGACAGGGGGCACGGCACAGATACGCAGTATTTT
CATGDRGHGTDTQYF
>TRBV21-1|TRBJ2-7|-|-
TGTGCCAGCAACGGGAGACAGGGGGCCTACGAGCAGTACTTC
CASNGRQGAYEQYF
>TRBV2|TRBJ1-2|TRBD1|-
TGTGCCAGCAGTGGTGGGACAGGGAGAGGCTACACCTTC
CASSGGTGRGYTF
>TRBV5-6|TRBJ1-2|TRBD1|-
TGTGCCAGCAGCTTGCAGACAGGGAGCTTTGTTGGGGATGGCTACACCTTC
CASSLQTGSFVGDGYTF
>TRBV3-1/TRBV3-2|TRBJ1-2|TRBD1|-
TGTGCCAGCAGCCTCGGGACAGGGGACTATGGCTACACCTTC
CASSLGTGDYGYTF
>TRBV18|TRBJ1-3|TRBD1|-
TGTGCCAGCTCACCACCCCGGGACAGTGCTGGAAACACCATATATTTT
CASSPPRDSAGNTIYF
>TRBV7-6|TRBJ2-1|TRBD2|-
TGTGCCAGCAGCTTAGGGTCGTGGGTGGCGGGAGGAAATGAGCAGTTCTTC
CASSLGSWVAGGNEQFF
>TRBV7-2|TRBJ2-1|-|-
TGTGCCAGCAGCCCACCGAGGGGGGGAAGGCAGTTCTTC
CASSPPRGGRQFF
>TRBV13|TRBJ1-1|-|-
TGTGCCAGCAGCTTAGTTTCGCAGGGCACTGAAGCTTTCTTT
CASSLVSQGTEAFF
>TRBV15|TRBJ2-3|TRBD1|-
TGTGCCACCAGCAGGACAGGGGCGAGCACAGATACGCAGTATTTT
CATSRTGASTDTQYF
>TRBV29-1|TRBJ2-7|TRBD1|-
TGCAGCGTTGAAGGGACAGGGTCAAGAGAGCAGTACTTC
CSVEGTGSREQYF
>TRBV18|TRBJ2-2|TRBD1|-
TGTGCCAGCTCACCGCGACCCGGGACAGGGGCCACCGGGGAGCTGTTTTTT
CASSPRPGTGATGELFF
>TRBV5-1|TRBJ1-2|TRBD1|-
TGCGCCAGCAGCTTGGTGGGCAGGGGGAACTATGGCTACACCTTC
CASSLVGRGNYGYTF
>TRBV19|TRBJ1-3|-|-
TGTGCCAGTACTCCGCTGGGGGGACCGAGCTCTGGAAACACCATATATTTT
CASTPLGGPSSGNTIYF
>TRBV6-6|TRBJ2-5|-|few
TGTGCCAGCAGTTTCGGGGGACTGGAGACCCAGTACTTC
CASSFGGLETQYF
>TRBV2|TRBJ2-7|-|-
TGTGCCAGCAAGGGGGACGTCTCCTACGAGCAGTACTTC
CASKGDVSYEQYF
>TRBV18|TRBJ2-5|-|-
TGTGCCAGCTCACCACAGGACAGCGCGGAGACCCAGTACTTC
CASSPQDSAETQYF
>TRBV10-2|TRBJ2-1|TRBD2|-
TGCGCCAGCAGTTTAGCGGGAGAGGGCAATGAGCAGTTCTTC
CASSLAGEGNEQFF
>TRBV6-5|TRBJ1-2|TRBD1|-
TGTGCCAGCTTGGGGACAGGGGCTATTGGCTACACCTTC
CASLGTGAIGYTF
>TRBV6-4|TRBJ2-1|TRBD2|once
TGTGCCAGCAGTGACTTAGGACTAGCGGGAGCCGGTGAGCAGTTCTTC
CASSDLGLAGAGEQFF
>TRBV3-1/TRBV3-2|TRBJ1-4|-|-
TGTGCCAGCAGCCAAGGCAGGGTAGGCGAAAAACTGTTTTTT
CASSQGRVGEKLFF
>TRBV15|TRBJ2-3|TRBD1|-
TGTGCCACCAGCAGCCCGGGACAGGGCGCAGATACGCAGTATTTT
CATSSPGQGADTQYF
>TRBV11-3|TRBJ2-7|-|-
TGTGCCAGCAGCTGGGGGGGCGGGAAAACTTCCTACGAGCAGTACTTC
CASSWGGGKTSYEQYF
>TRBV19|TRBJ1-5|TRBD1|few
TGTGCCAGTAGTATAGTAAAGGCAGGGGGGCAGGGACAGCCCCAGCATTTT
CASSIVKAGGQGQPQHF
>TRBV7-3|TRBJ1-2|-|-
TGTGCCAGCAGCTTACAGGGGACCTATGGCTACACCTTC
CASSLQGTYGYTF
>TRBV11-2|TRBJ1-4|-|-
TGTGCCAGCAGCCCCGTAGCAACTAATGAAAAACTGTTTTTT
CASSPVATNEKLFF
>TRBV10-3|TRBJ1-3|-|-
TGTGCCATCAGTGTCTCAGGGGACTCTGGAAACACCATATATTTT
CAISVSGDSGNTIYF
>TRBV5-5|TRBJ1-2|-|-
TGTGCCAGCAGCTTGGTACCCAGAGGTCGCGTCTATGGCTACACCTTC
CASSLVPRGRVYGYTF
>TRBV11-3|TRBJ2-3|-|-
TGTGCCAGCAGCTTGACAAGAAGCACAGATACGCAGTATTTT
CASSLTRSTDTQYF
>TRBV27|TRBJ2-2|-|-
TGTGCCAGCAGTTTAAGCAGTGGCCTAGCCGGGGAGCTGTTTTTT
CASSLSSGLAGELFF
>TRBV18|TRBJ1-1|TRBD1|-
TGTGCCAGCTCGCTGGGGACAGGGAATGATGCTTTCTTT
CASSLGTGNDAFF
>TRBV3-1/TRBV3-2|TRBJ2-1|TRBD2|-
TGTGCCAGCAGCCAAGATATAGCCGGGGGGACCTCCTACAATGAGCAGTTCTTC
CASSQDIAGGTSYNEQFF
>TRBV7-8|TRBJ1-1|-|-
TGTGCCAGCAGCTTAGCGGCAGGGGAGACTGAAGCTTTCTTT
CASSLAAGETEAFF
>TRBV11-3|TRBJ2-1|TRBD2|-
TGTGCCAGCAGCCTACTTCCCCTAGCGGGAGGGGTCAATGAGCAGTTCTTC
CASSLLPLAGGVNEQFF